This T cell receptor (beta chain) was profiled in a study of T cell changes during pregnancy in multiple sclerosis (dated by TCRdb to between 2018 and 2021). Describing the broader study: In women with multiple sclerosis, the researchers looked at how the T cell repertoire shifted as pregnancy progressed.

Worth noting for this clone: Its antigen is unknown. Nothing much larger sits one base from this clone, and base qualities are not available.

The germline V gene yields KGHSH for CDR1 and LQKENI for CDR2. Here V drops 3 bases and J drops 3 bases, and the junction holds 8 bases not matched to any gene. There are 17 amino acids in the CDR3, from cysteine to phenylalanine inclusive. Kept here is only the CDR3 DNA, which spans 51 bases and is read in frame from base 1. Libraries were constructed by the immunoSEQ multiplex PCR assay. TCRdb mirrors the immuneACCESS table, restricted to in-frame sequences. Some clones are absent from its copies; in checked studies, under half trace to an unresolved V gene, and the reason for the others is unknown. In this sample the table shows about 130,000 clones, less than 97% of which occur a single time. The ten most abundant clones make up about 0.42% of the sample.

The chain is assembled from TRBV18 and TRBJ2-7, with 13 middle bases fitting TRBD2. The clonotype originates from a female donor with multiple sclerosis, enrolled in a pregnancy study. Sequences were derived from peripheral blood, sampled after pregnancy. The CDR3 is CASSPGTSGIWLYEQYF. The DNA is TGTGCCAGCTCACCTGGGACTAGCGGGATCTGGCTCTACGAGCAGTACTTC.